This T cell receptor (beta chain) was identified during a study of T cell changes during pregnancy in multiple sclerosis. Generated by immunoSEQ multiplex PCR, the TCRdb table keeps only in-frame clones and is missing some. The data hold about 43,000 clones, with approximately 91% observed a single time. The CDR3 length is 16 residues. Deletions cut 8 bases from V and 4 bases from J, with 21 bases between. CDR1 and CDR2 from the germline V gene are SGHRS and YFSETQ. The sequence was collected from a female donor with multiple sclerosis, enrolled in a pregnancy study. The sample consisted of PBMCs (not recorded whether the cells were cultured). The rearrangement links TRBV5-1 to TRBJ2-2; tentative D call: TRBD1 (5 bases). CDR3 DNA: TGCGCCAGTACGGGTTTTGGGGCGCAGGGCACCGGGGAGCTGTTTTTT. Protein: CASTGFGAQGTGELFF.